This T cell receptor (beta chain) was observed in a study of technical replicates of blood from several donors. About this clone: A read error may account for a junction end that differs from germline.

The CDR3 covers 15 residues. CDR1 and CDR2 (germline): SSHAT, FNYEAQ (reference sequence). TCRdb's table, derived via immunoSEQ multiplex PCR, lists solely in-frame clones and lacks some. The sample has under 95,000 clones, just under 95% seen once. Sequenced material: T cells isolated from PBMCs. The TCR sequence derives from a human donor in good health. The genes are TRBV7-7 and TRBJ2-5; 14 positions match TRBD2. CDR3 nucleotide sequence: TGTGCTAGCAGCCTGGGGACTAGCGGGGGAGAGACCCAGTACTTC. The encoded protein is CASSLGTSGGETQYF.